This T cell receptor beta chain derives from a study of shared clonotypes between healthy human individuals. Study-wide results and caveats: The diversity represented, both genetic and in exposure history, was limited by few donors.

The method was immunoSEQ multiplex PCR; TCRdb's version includes in-frame clones alone and lacks a portion of them. Of approximately 2.4 million clones in the sample, 90% to 97% were seen once. Points on this clone: Antigen unknown. The sample carries other DNA sequences with the same CDR3.

Between the trimmed V and J ends, which lost 4 bases and 0 bases, there was a span of 9 bases. The CDR3 sequence is 15 residues long. CDR1 SGHTA and CDR2 FQGTGA come from the germline V gene. This clonotype was sampled from a man in his late teens or twenties in good health. This chain connects TRBV7-3 to TRBJ2-2; no clear D gene. Specimen: naive CD4+ T cells sorted from blood. This sample's subset: CD45RA+ positively selected. The CDR3 sequence: CASSSPGSNTGELFF. The CDR3 nucleotides are TGTGCCAGCAGCTCCCCAGGCTCGAACACCGGGGAGCTGTTTTTT.